These 14 T cell receptor beta chains were sequenced from one sample in a study of cytomegalovirus exposure and HLA in healthy donors. The PCR was carried out with 60 Vbeta primers and 13 Jbeta primers. Profiled with immunoSEQ multiplex PCR; TCRdb holds only in-frame clones, not every one. The sample records some 150,000 clones, roughly four fifths being singletons. The sequencing sample was made of PBMCs. These receptors were obtained from a man aged 45-65 years in good health and CMV-seropositive.

The chain uses TRBV5-1 and TRBJ2-7; 7 nucleotides match TRBD2. The CDR3 length is 14 residues. Germline CDR1 reads SGHRS; CDR2 reads YFSETQ. The V gene end was trimmed by 5 bases and the J gene end by 2 bases; junction bases not matched to a gene: 7. For the CDR3, the DNA is TGCGCCAGCAGGCCAGCGGGATCCCCCTACGAGCAGTACTTC. Encoded protein: CASRPAGSPYEQYF.

The chain recombines TRBV6-5 with TRBJ1-1, with 7 bases fitting TRBD1. Germline CDR1 and CDR2: MNHEY and SVGAGI. The length of the CDR3 is 14 residues. Trimming at V came to 2 bases and at J to 4 bases, leaving 4 bases not matched to a gene. The CDR3 sequence is CASSYGGGITEAFF. The CDR3 DNA follows: TGTGCCAGCAGTTACGGAGGGGGCATCACTGAAGCTTTCTTT.

The chain links TRBV19 to TRBJ2-7; D is perhaps TRBD2 (6 bases). Trimming left V 9 bases short and J 1 base short, with 13 bases between. The CDR3 is 13 residues long. Germline V gene data show CDR1 as LNHDA and CDR2 as SQIVND (reference sequence). The CDR3 nucleotides are TGTGCCAGCGGGGACTCACCATCCTACGAGCAGTACTTC. Protein: CASGDSPSYEQYF.

The chain links TRBV5-4 to TRBJ2-5, with TRBD1 identical over 8 bases. This CDR3 has 19 residues. Germline loops: CDR1 SGHNT, CDR2 YYREEE (reference sequence). V dropped 4 bases and J dropped 4; count of bases not matched to a gene: 21. The CDR3 is CASSVTWLRTGGTGETQYF. DNA for the CDR3: TGTGCCAGCAGCGTGACTTGGCTCCGTACAGGGGGGACTGGAGAGACCCAGTACTTC.

This clone has a handful of counts. J is TRBJ2-3 and V is TRBV5-1; D may be TRBD2 (5 bases). The CDR3 totals 17 residues. Trimming cost V 0 bases and J 3 bases, with 17 bases left between them. Germline CDR1 and CDR2: SGHRS and YFSETQ. This chain's CDR3 is CASSLAGAGPPTDTQYF. The CDR3 DNA reads as TGCGCCAGCAGCTTGGCCGGTGCGGGCCCCCCTACAGATACGCAGTATTTT.

This clone was observed a few times. The chain combines TRBV7-9 with TRBJ1-1; D is ambiguous. Looked up from germline, CDR1 is SEHNR and CDR2 is FQNEAQ (reference sequence). The CDR3 has 15 residues. Trimming removed 0 bases from V and 0 bases from J, with 8 bases in between. Here the CDR3 reads CASSLAPGMNTEAFF. The CDR3 DNA reads TGTGCCAGCAGCTTAGCCCCAGGCATGAACACTGAAGCTTTCTTT.

The sample holds a few counts of this clone. The chain uses TRBV5-6 and TRBJ2-1; 9 bases are a match to TRBD1. The CDR3 loop spans 15 amino acids. The germline V gene encodes CDR1 SGHDT and CDR2 YYEEEE. The junction had 9 bases not matched to a gene; V was cut back by 4 bases and J by 7 bases. Written as DNA, the CDR3 is TGTGCCAGCAGCCAAACAGGGGGCTCGTGGAATGAGCAGTTCTTC. It is translated as CASSQTGGSWNEQFF.

The chain joins TRBV7-9 to TRBJ1-5, with 7 bases matching TRBD1. After removal of 3 bases from V and 0 bases from J, the junction contained 8 bases not matched to a gene. Germline loops: CDR1 SEHNR, CDR2 FQNEAQ (reference sequence). The length of the CDR3 is 17 residues. The CDR3 nucleotides read TGTGCCAGCAGCTTCCAGGGGGGACCGCTTAGCAATCAGCCCCAGCATTTT. Protein: CASSFQGGPLSNQPQHF.

The rearrangement links TRBV19 to TRBJ2-2; TRBD1 is a possible D gene (6 bases). Germline-derived CDR1 and CDR2 are LNHDA and SQIVND (reference sequence). CDR3 length equals 15 residues. Deletions cut 6 bases from V and 5 bases from J, with 16 bases between. Here the CDR3 reads CASSLEQGPTGELFF. CDR3 nucleotides: TGTGCCAGTAGCTTGGAACAGGGACCTACCGGGGAGCTGTTTTTT. Based on the CDR3 plus reference TRBV19 and TRBJ2-2, the full variable domain is DGGITQSPKYLFRKEGQNVTLSCEQNLNHDAMYWYRQDPGQGLRLIYYSQIVNDFQKGDIAEGYSVSREKKESFPLTVTSAQKNPTAFYLCASSLEQGPTGELFFGEGSRLTVL.

The chain joins TRBV18 to TRBJ2-7, with 14 bases aligning to TRBD2. V lost 2 bases, J lost 3 bases, and 6 bases stayed unmatched. The CDR3 consists of 17 residues. CDR1 is KGHSH and CDR2 is LQKENI in the germline V gene. The CDR3 DNA reads TGTGCCAGCTCACCAAGGGGGACTAGCGGGGGTGGCTACGAGCAGTACTTC. Amino acids: CASSPRGTSGGGYEQYF.

The rearrangement links TRBV21-1 to TRBJ2-1; the table names TRBD1, a call not compared with the DNA. TRBV21-1 is recorded as a pseudogene. The CDR3 loop spans 17 amino acids. Here the CDR3 DNA reads TGTGCCAGCAGCCGGGAAGGACAGGGCAGCTCCTACAATGAGCAGTTCTTC. Translation: CASSREGQGSSYNEQFF.

This clone was seen a handful of times. The chain joins TRBV4-3 to TRBJ2-2; D remains unclear. Germline CDR1 is LGHNA and CDR2 is YSLEER. Deletions cut 6 bases from V and 3 bases from J, with 17 bases between. The CDR3 spans 16 residues. CDR3: CASSSRQPPHTGELFF. CDR3 nucleotides: TGCGCCAGCAGTTCCCGACAACCCCCCCACACCGGGGAGCTGTTTTTT.

The chain combines TRBV18 with TRBJ2-7; TRBD1 is a possible D gene (6 bases). Trimming took 6 bases from V and 3 from J, leaving 12 bases between them. Germline values: CDR1 KGHSH, CDR2 LQKENI. CDR3 length: 13 residues. The CDR3 bases are TGTGCCAGCTCCAGGACAGTATACTACGAGCAGTACTTC. Translation: CASSRTVYYEQYF.

The chain links TRBV7-3 to TRBJ1-4, with TRBD1 matching over 12 bases. The germline V gene encodes CDR1 SGHTA and CDR2 FQGTGA. The CDR3 loop spans 16 amino acids. J lost 4 bases, V lost 4 bases, and 4 bases had no gene match. The DNA of the CDR3 is TGTGCCAGCAGCTCTGGGACAGGGGGCCTTAATGAAAAACTGTTTTTT. Its translation is CASSSGTGGLNEKLFF.